The subject of this entry is one T cell receptor beta chain. Antigen: not known. The study ran its PCR with 60 Vbeta and 13 Jbeta primers. Clones were sequenced by immunoSEQ multiplex PCR, and TCRdb holds only the in-frame ones, with some missing. Seen here are fewer than 200,000 clones, about 88% observed once, and the top ten hold about 0.24%. The sample comes from a study of cytomegalovirus exposure and HLA in healthy donors. Study-wide background: From donors who were HLA-typed, an early data release held 80 million or so unique TCRs. Study-wide results and limits: The listing of 150 or so TCR beta chains classed them as cytomegalovirus-associated. The presence/absence work took it that sequencing depth was about the same across donors.

This receptor was taken from a girl under three years old in good health and CMV-seronegative. The sequenced sample consisted of PBMCs.

The DNA of the CDR3 is TGTGCCAGCAGCTTAATGACTGGACAGGGGGCCAACGGCGGGGAGCTGTTTTTT. This sequence encodes CASSLMTGQGANGGELFF. The genes are TRBV7-6 and TRBJ2-2, with TRBD1 matching 11 bases. The trim removed 2 bases at V and 7 bases at J, leaving 12 bases unmatched. CDR3 length: 18 residues. Germline V gene lookup returns CDR1 SGHVS and CDR2 FNYEAQ.